This record covers a single T cell receptor beta chain. Measured with immunoSEQ multiplex PCR; TCRdb has only the in-frame clones, and not every one. The sample consists of around 59,000 clones, roughly 79% of them appearing once. The CDR3 has 10 amino acids. This sample was included in a study of blood T cell repertoires in COVID-19. Looking at the study overall: Both acute and convalescent COVID-19 samples were obtained from the United States, Italy and Spain. T cells, B-cell-depleted T cells, or PBMCs supplied cDNA or gDNA.

The chain carries TRBV21-1 and TRBJ2-5; the D segment call TRBD2 is taken from the table without a DNA check. TRBV21-1 is annotated as a pseudogene. The sample comprised peripheral blood. The TCR originated in a woman over 75 with active or convalescent COVID-19. The chain's CDR3 is CASSIRVEDF. CDR3 DNA sequence: TGTGCCAGCAGCATCCGGGTCGAAGACTTC.